This TCR beta chain derives from a study of blood T cell repertoires in COVID-19. V was clipped by 6 bases and J by 2 bases; unmatched bases: 7. Germline loops: CDR1 MGHDK, CDR2 SYGVNS. This CDR3 has 14 residues. Some clones are missing from TCRdb's copy, which holds only in-frame ones; the method was immunoSEQ multiplex PCR. The sample holds roughly 500,000 clones, approximately 83% seen once. The material sequenced was peripheral blood. The chain joins TRBV25-1 to TRBJ2-7, with 7 bases identical to TRBD1. The clonotype was recovered from a human donor in a cohort sampled during active COVID-19. CDR3 sequence: CASRPRTGPYEQYF. CDR3 coding DNA: TGTGCCAGCAGGCCCAGGACAGGACCCTACGAGCAGTACTTC.